The clone carrying this T cell receptor (beta chain) was seen a few times. What it binds is not known. CDR1 and CDR2 from the germline V gene are MNHEY and SMNVEV (reference sequence). The CDR3 is made up of 14 amino acids. Trimming took 7 bases from V and 6 from J, leaving 15 bases between them. This specimen comes from a study of shared clonotypes between healthy human individuals. Points from the study as a whole: Clonotype sharing among donors was expected to depend on sequencing depth.

Authors' analysis steps: Quality scores were absent from the junction-only immunoSEQ sequences, so filtering differed. Here immunoSEQ multiplex PCR was the method, and the copy in TCRdb shows in-frame clones only, minus some. That table gives V, J and clone size, and the DNA gave D and trimming. This sample yields roughly 700,000 clones, of which approximately 79% are seen a single time; roughly 1.7% belongs to the top ten. Each donor was a Caucasian adult residing in Nashville, Tennessee. The chain links TRBV27 to TRBJ2-2, with D possibly matching TRBD1 (6 bases). This receptor was identified in a woman younger than 45 in good health. The sample consisted of memory CD4+ T cells sorted from blood. Specified subset: CD45RA-negative fraction. The CDR3 spells CASMSGQFAGELFF. The CDR3 nucleotides are TGTGCCAGCATGAGCGGACAGTTCGCCGGGGAGCTGTTTTTT.